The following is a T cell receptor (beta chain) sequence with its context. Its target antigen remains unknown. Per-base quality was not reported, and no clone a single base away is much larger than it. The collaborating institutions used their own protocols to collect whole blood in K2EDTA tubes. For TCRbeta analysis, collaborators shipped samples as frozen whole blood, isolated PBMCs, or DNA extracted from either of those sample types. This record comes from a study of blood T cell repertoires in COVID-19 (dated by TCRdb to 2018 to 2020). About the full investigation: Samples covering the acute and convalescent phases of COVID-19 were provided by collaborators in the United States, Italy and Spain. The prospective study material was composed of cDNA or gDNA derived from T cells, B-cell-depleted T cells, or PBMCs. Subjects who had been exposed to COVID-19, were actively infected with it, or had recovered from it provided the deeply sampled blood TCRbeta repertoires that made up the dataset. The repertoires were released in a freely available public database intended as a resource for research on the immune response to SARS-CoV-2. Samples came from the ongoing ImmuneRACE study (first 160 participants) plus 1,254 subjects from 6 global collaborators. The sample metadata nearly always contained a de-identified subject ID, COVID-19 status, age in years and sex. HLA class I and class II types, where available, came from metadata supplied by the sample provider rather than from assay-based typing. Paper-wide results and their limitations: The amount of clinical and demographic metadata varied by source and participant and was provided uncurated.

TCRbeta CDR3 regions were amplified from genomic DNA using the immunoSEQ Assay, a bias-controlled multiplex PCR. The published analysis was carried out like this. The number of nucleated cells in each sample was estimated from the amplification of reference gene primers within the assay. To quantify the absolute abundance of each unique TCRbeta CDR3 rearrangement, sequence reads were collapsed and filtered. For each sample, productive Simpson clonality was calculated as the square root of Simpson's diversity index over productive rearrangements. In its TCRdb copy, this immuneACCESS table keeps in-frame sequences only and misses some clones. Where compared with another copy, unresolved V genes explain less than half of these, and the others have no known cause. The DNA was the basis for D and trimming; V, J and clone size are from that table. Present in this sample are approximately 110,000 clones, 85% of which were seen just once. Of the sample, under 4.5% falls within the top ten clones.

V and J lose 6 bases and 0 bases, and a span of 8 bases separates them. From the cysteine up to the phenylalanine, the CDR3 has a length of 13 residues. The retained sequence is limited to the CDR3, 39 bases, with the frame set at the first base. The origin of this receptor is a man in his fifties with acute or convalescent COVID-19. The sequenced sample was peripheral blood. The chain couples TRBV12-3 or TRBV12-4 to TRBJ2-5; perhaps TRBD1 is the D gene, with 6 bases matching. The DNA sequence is TGTGCCAGCAGCTCAGGGGACCAAGAGACCCAGTACTTC. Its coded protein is CASSSGDQETQYF.